Given below is one TCR beta chain in context. Its antigen is not known. It is likely a read error, because the conserved phenylalanine at the end of the CDR3 is missing. Isolation of PBMCs gave at least 7 million cells per sample. This record belongs to a study of blood T cells in healthy people across ages. Trimming removed 6 bases from V and 3 bases from J; junction bases left unmatched: 5. The CDR3 length is 13 residues. Germline V gene sequence: CDR1 SGHRS, CDR2 YFSETQ. A second PCR of 7 to 11 cycles used a sample-barcoded 5' primer and a J-beta primer mix. The template-switch adaptor was a 5' adaptor with 12 random nucleotides. It tagged each cDNA molecule. TCRdb re-derived calls from the 5' RACE reads in MiXCR, one entry per CDR3 protein. Here the sample spans 1,100,000 or so distinct CDR3 sequences, around 43% being singletons. Study-level findings and limits: Unsorted PBMCs prevented conclusive naive versus antigen-experienced comparison.

The clonotype comes from a woman aged 60-75 years in good health. This chain links TRBV5-1 with TRBJ2-5, with 7 bases that match TRBD2. Sequenced input: blood. The CDR3 DNA sequence: TGCGCCAGCAAGCTTCTAGCGGAAGAGACCCAGTACAAC. Protein product: CASKLLAEETQYN.